This T cell receptor (beta chain) was documented in a study of cytomegalovirus exposure and HLA in healthy donors. This clone occurred a few times. The donors were healthy bone marrow donors. The PCR used 60 Vbeta and 13 Jbeta primers. Sequenced by immunoSEQ multiplex PCR; TCRdb stores in-frame clones only, minus some. The sample lists about 120,000 clones, roughly 82% occurring once. The CDR3 runs to 14 residues. Looked up from germline, CDR1 is SGHRS and CDR2 is YFSETQ. V was pared by 7 bases and J by 0 bases, with 13 bases between. This chain connects TRBV5-1 to TRBJ2-5; weak D call: TRBD1 (6 bases). This receptor was identified in a woman younger than 35 in good health and CMV-seronegative. Sequences were obtained from PBMCs. The CDR3 sequence: CASVEGTNQETQYF. CDR3 in DNA: TGCGCCAGCGTCGAGGGGACAAACCAAGAGACCCAGTACTTC.